This is a list of T cell receptor beta chains from one sample in a study of CD8 T cells in Susac syndrome. TCRdb re-analysed the immunoSEQ multiplex PCR reads in MiXCR, keeping a single row per CDR3 protein. The profile covers 130,000 or so distinct CDR3 sequences, with 90% to 95% appearing a single time and under 0.25% taken by the ten largest. Sequencing was done on a sample of CD8+ T cells from PBMCs. The receptors stem from a human donor with multiple sclerosis. Both conserved end residues are part of each CDR3. The D gene is left open where the match is weak. Clone size is shown for a subset of rows, as once, few, many or a class of expanded clone.

d_call j_call v_call clone_size cdr3_aa cdr3_nt
NA TRBJ1-1 TRBV30 NA CAWSHVGTEAFF TGTGCCTGGAGCCACGTGGGGACTGAAGCTTTCTTT
NA TRBJ1-5 TRBV20-1 NA CSARANTGTRQPQHF TGCAGTGCTAGAGCCAATACCGGGACAAGACAGCCCCAGCATTTT
TRBD1 TRBJ2-2 TRBV29-1 NA CSGSGQGMDTGELFF TGCAGCGGGTCAGGACAGGGAATGGACACCGGGGAGCTGTTTTTT
NA TRBJ2-4 TRBV19 once CASRGIQGWENIQYF TGTGCCAGTAGGGGGATTCAGGGGTGGGAAAACATTCAGTACTTC
TRBD2 TRBJ2-2 TRBV28 NA CASSLLGLASTGELFF TGTGCCAGCAGTTTATTGGGACTAGCATCCACCGGGGAGCTGTTTTTT
TRBD1 TRBJ1-1 TRBV4-1 once CASSQSDRVNTEAFF TGCGCCAGCAGCCAATCGGACAGGGTCAACACTGAAGCTTTCTTT
NA TRBJ2-3 TRBV29-1 once CSVEAGVSDTQYF TGCAGCGTTGAAGCGGGAGTCTCAGATACGCAGTATTTT
TRBD1 TRBJ2-1 TRBV27 NA CASSLVDREYEQFF TGTGCCAGCAGTTTAGTGGACAGGGAATATGAGCAGTTCTTC
NA TRBJ2-5 TRBV6-2/TRBV6-3 NA CASSYGPSRTQYF TGTGCCAGCAGTTACGGCCCGTCACGCACCCAGTACTTC
NA TRBJ1-1 TRBV5-4 NA CASSLPPSTEAFF TGTGCCAGCAGCTTGCCGCCCAGTACTGAAGCTTTCTTT
TRBD2 TRBJ2-3 TRBV4-2 NA CASSPGLQADTQYF TGTGCCAGCAGCCCGGGACTACAAGCAGATACGCAGTATTTT
NA TRBJ2-5 TRBV2 NA CASSRPGTAQETQYF TGTGCCAGCAGTCGACCCGGGACGGCTCAAGAGACCCAGTACTTC
NA TRBJ2-2 TRBV12-3/TRBV12-4 NA CASGPVMAGELFF TGTGCCAGCGGACCGGTTATGGCCGGGGAGCTGTTTTTT
NA TRBJ2-1 TRBV30 NA CAWGDSYNEQFF TGTGCCTGGGGGGATTCCTACAATGAGCAGTTCTTC
TRBD2 TRBJ2-1 TRBV24-1 NA CATSDLGASGNEQFF TGTGCCACCAGTGATTTGGGGGCTAGCGGTAATGAGCAGTTCTTC
NA TRBJ2-7 TRBV20-1 NA CSASWRYEQYF TGCAGTGCTAGTTGGCGATACGAGCAGTACTTC
NA TRBJ2-1 TRBV2 NA CASSEAGRGDEQFF TGTGCCAGCAGTGAAGCAGGAAGGGGCGATGAGCAGTTCTTC
NA TRBJ2-3 TRBV12-5 NA CASGLSSIGVHTQYF TGTGCTAGTGGTTTATCTTCCATCGGGGTCCATACGCAGTATTTT
NA TRBJ2-2 TRBV6-5 NA CASSYSTLPNTGELFF TGTGCCAGCAGTTACTCAACCCTGCCAAACACCGGGGAGCTGTTTTTT
NA TRBJ1-3 TRBV30 NA CASTMFSGNTIYF TGTGCCTCGACAATGTTCTCTGGAAACACCATATATTTT
TRBD1 TRBJ2-1 TRBV12-3/TRBV12-4 NA CASSFLLSGQAFNEQFF TGTGCCAGCAGTTTCTTGCTTTCGGGACAGGCTTTCAATGAGCAGTTCTTC
NA TRBJ2-1 TRBV27 NA CASSHTGTTNEQFF TGTGCCAGCAGCCATACCGGGACGACCAATGAGCAGTTCTTC
NA TRBJ2-1 TRBV21-1 NA CASTTGNEQFF TGTGCCAGCACGACAGGGAATGAGCAGTTCTTC
NA TRBJ1-1 TRBV29-1 NA CSVEERSGGPMNTEAFF TGCAGCGTTGAAGAACGTTCCGGGGGGCCGATGAACACTGAAGCTTTCTTT
TRBD1 TRBJ1-1 TRBV5-1 once CASSSRQGETEAFF TGCGCCAGCAGCTCAAGACAGGGGGAAACTGAAGCTTTCTTT
NA TRBJ1-2 TRBV28 NA CASSREGEDYGYTF TGTGCCAGCAGCAGAGAAGGGGAGGACTATGGCTACACCTTC
NA TRBJ2-5 TRBV29-1 NA CSVKSGIQETQYF TGCAGCGTTAAATCCGGGATCCAAGAGACCCAGTACTTC
NA TRBJ2-7 TRBV28 NA CASSTGYEQYF TGTGCCAGCAGTACCGGCTACGAGCAGTACTTC
NA TRBJ2-7 TRBV12-5 NA CASAPTVIWSEQYF TGTGCTAGTGCCCCCACGGTAATCTGGAGCGAGCAGTACTTC
TRBD2 TRBJ2-5 TRBV27 NA CASSSLAGEETQYF TGTGCCAGCAGTTCCTTAGCGGGAGAGGAGACCCAGTACTTC
NA TRBJ2-7 TRBV3-1 once CASSSPPQNEQYF TGTGCCAGCAGCTCCCCTCCGCAGAACGAGCAGTACTTC
NA TRBJ2-4 TRBV11-2 NA CASSWGEDIQYF TGTGCCAGCAGCTGGGGGGAGGACATTCAGTACTTC
NA TRBJ1-2 TRBV7-9 NA CASGGLAGYGYTF TGTGCCAGCGGCGGACTGGCGGGCTATGGCTACACCTTC
NA TRBJ1-2 TRBV29-1 NA CSVEASLYGYTF TGCAGCGTTGAGGCCAGCCTCTATGGCTACACCTTC
NA TRBJ1-2 TRBV20-1 NA CSAPRGYYGYTF TGCAGTGCTCCTAGGGGTTACTATGGCTACACCTTC
TRBD2 TRBJ2-1 TRBV4-1 NA CASSQDQTSGMHEQFF TGCGCCAGCAGCCAAGATCAGACTAGCGGGATGCATGAGCAGTTCTTC
NA TRBJ2-3 TRBV11-1 NA CASGNLDTDTQYF TGTGCCAGCGGGAATCTGGACACAGATACGCAGTATTTT
NA TRBJ1-3 TRBV4-2 NA CASSAQRDGGLSSGNTIYF TGTGCCAGCAGCGCCCAAAGGGACGGAGGTCTTAGCTCTGGAAACACCATATATTTT
NA TRBJ1-2 TRBV20-1 NA CSVDRDYGYTF TGCAGTGTGGACCGAGACTATGGCTACACCTTC
NA TRBJ1-5 TRBV27 NA CASSLGAGGNQPQHF TGTGCCAGCAGTTTAGGGGCAGGGGGCAATCAGCCCCAGCATTTT
TRBD1 TRBJ2-7 TRBV28 NA CASSLSPRTGLYEQYF TGTGCCAGCAGTTTATCTCCCCGGACAGGGCTTTACGAGCAGTACTTC
NA TRBJ1-1 TRBV30 NA CAWSSERPRGAFF TGTGCCTGGAGTTCTGAGCGACCCCGGGGAGCTTTCTTT
NA TRBJ2-7 TRBV20-1 NA CSAFPDEGDLIRYEQYF TGCAGTGCTTTCCCCGACGAGGGGGACCTTATTCGGTACGAGCAGTACTTC
TRBD1 TRBJ1-5 TRBV4-1 NA CASSQKKGAGQPQHF TGCGCCAGCAGCCAAAAAAAGGGGGCCGGGCAGCCCCAGCATTTT
TRBD2 TRBJ2-1 TRBV6-2/TRBV6-3 NA CASSLAGVRGEQFF TGTGCCAGCAGTCTAGCGGGAGTTCGGGGTGAGCAGTTCTTC
NA TRBJ1-2 TRBV10-2 NA CASTQGANYGYTF TGCGCCAGCACACAGGGAGCTAACTATGGCTACACCTTC
NA TRBJ2-1 TRBV6-5 NA CASSYVGHNEQFF TGTGCCAGCAGTTACGTCGGCCACAATGAGCAGTTCTTC
NA TRBJ2-5 TRBV29-1 NA CSVDTQAYPQETQYF TGCAGCGTAGATACACAGGCGTACCCCCAAGAGACCCAGTACTTC
NA TRBJ1-5 TRBV29-1 NA CSVECRGEQPQHF TGCAGCGTTGAATGCAGGGGAGAACAGCCCCAGCATTTT
NA TRBJ2-3 TRBV19 NA CASSILLADTQYF TGTGCCAGTAGTATCCTCCTAGCAGATACGCAGTATTTT
TRBD1 TRBJ2-2 TRBV29-1 NA CSVTGDTGELFF TGCAGCGTTACAGGGGACACCGGGGAGCTGTTTTTT
NA TRBJ1-1 TRBV20-1 once CSARPKIHTEAFF TGCAGTGCTCGCCCTAAGATCCACACTGAAGCTTTCTTT
NA TRBJ1-2 TRBV7-9 NA CASSLALTYGYTF TGTGCCAGCAGCTTAGCGCTAACTTATGGCTACACCTTC